The sequence of this T cell receptor beta chain was determined in a study of CD8+ T cells in alopecia areata. This CDR3 is built from 16 residues. Deletions cut 5 bases from V and 1 base from J, with 17 bases between. In germline, CDR1 is PRHDT, CDR2 FYEKMQ (reference sequence). The authors extracted RNA and reverse transcribed it into cDNA as the sequencing template. Clones were read by immunoSEQ multiplex PCR, and TCRdb kept only the in-frame ones, dropping some. The table has some 180,000 clones, 53% seen once. Treatment indicated: oral pan-JAK inhibitor, 5-10 mg twice daily. The starting material was CD8+ T cells sorted from blood, obtained at week 24, from a patient treated with tofacitinib. The TCR originated in a human donor with alopecia areata. This chain links TRBV13 with TRBJ1-1; the D gene is possibly TRBD1 (6 bases). This chain's CDR3 is CASSPIGGSGNTEAFF. In DNA form, the CDR3 reads TGTGCCAGCAGCCCGATAGGGGGGAGTGGGAACACTGAAGCTTTCTTT.